This TCR beta chain was captured in a study of metastatic and nonmetastatic thyroid tumors (TCRdb year 2020). About the investigation overall: Repertoires from peripheral blood and from tumor or nodule tissue samples of malignant and benign thyroid patients were compared.

The study at large found these results: In both blood and tumor samples, TCR beta diversity was reported to be significantly higher in malignant tumors than in benign nodules.

The CDR3 goes from the cysteine to the phenylalanine over 15 residues. The kept DNA is CDR3 alone, 45 bases in frame from the first base. V trim: 0 bases; J trim: 6 bases; unmatched bases: 6. CDR1 and CDR2 (DFQATT, SNEGSKA) derive from the germline V gene (reference sequence). Library preparation employed PCR. The sequencer was an Illumina HiSeq 4000. High-throughput sequencing was used to profile the CDR3 region of the TCR beta-chain in every patient. As for how the authors treated the data: Drawing on CDR3 differences between clinicopathological groups, the researchers built a classifier meant to tell apart patients with distant-metastatic papillary thyroid cancer. To measure repertoire diversity the researchers used the Shannon index, while the Morisita-Horn index served to gauge how similar the tumor and blood repertoires were. TCRdb trimmed public reads at Q25 via fastp, called clones via MiXCR and kept in-frame beta chains. V and J calls and clone size were set by TCRdb, not the authors. In this sample the table shows 5,000 to 8,000 clones, more than 25% of which occur a single time. 20% to 25% of the sample is taken by the ten largest.

Concerning this clone: No antigen is known for it. Base qualities were left out, and no much larger clone turns up one base away.

Before undergoing thyroid surgery, none of the patients had been given any kind of treatment. The study retrospectively analysed patient clinical samples collected from about 2012 to 2019 using T-cell receptor beta sequencing. The clonotype comes from a female donor with papillary thyroid cancer or a benign thyroid nodule (not recorded which). Some clones in this sample may be carry-over from other donors' samples. The chain is encoded by TRBV20-1 joined to TRBJ1-5, with 9 bases matching TRBD1. Sequences were obtained from tumor tissue. The encoded CDR3 is CSAREGTGLGQPQHF. In nucleotides, the sequence is TGCAGTGCTAGAGAGGGGACAGGGCTGGGTCAGCCCCAGCATTTT.